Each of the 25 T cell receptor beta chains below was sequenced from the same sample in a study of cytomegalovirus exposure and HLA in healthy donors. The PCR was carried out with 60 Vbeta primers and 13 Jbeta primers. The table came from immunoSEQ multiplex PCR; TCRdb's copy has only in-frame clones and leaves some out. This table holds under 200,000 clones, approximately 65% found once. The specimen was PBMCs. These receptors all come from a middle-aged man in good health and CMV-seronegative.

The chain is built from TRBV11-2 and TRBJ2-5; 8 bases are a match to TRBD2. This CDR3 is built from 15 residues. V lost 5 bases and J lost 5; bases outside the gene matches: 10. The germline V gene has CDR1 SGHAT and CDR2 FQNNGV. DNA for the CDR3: TGTGCCAGCAGCACAACTAGCGGCTATAGCGAGACCCAGTACTTC. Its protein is CASSTTSGYSETQYF.

The CDR3 DNA reads TGTGCCAGCAGCCGGAGGGGAGAGGGGTCACCCCTCCACTTT. Translating gives CASSRRGEGSPLHF. The chain joins TRBV13 to TRBJ1-6, with TRBD1 as a possible D gene (5 bases). CDR3 length: 14 residues. Germline loops: CDR1 PRHDT, CDR2 FYEKMQ (reference sequence). The V gene lost 5 bases and the J gene lost 10 bases, with 15 bases spanning the gap.

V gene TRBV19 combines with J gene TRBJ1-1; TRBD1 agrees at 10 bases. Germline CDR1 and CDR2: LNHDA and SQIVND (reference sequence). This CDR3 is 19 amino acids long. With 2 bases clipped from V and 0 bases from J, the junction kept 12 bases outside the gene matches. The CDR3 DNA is TGTGCCAGTAGTATACGGACCCGGACAGGGGGGTTCATGAACACTGAAGCTTTCTTT. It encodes CASSIRTRTGGFMNTEAFF.

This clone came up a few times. This CDR3 reads CASSLGGTSGNDEQFF. In DNA, the CDR3 is TGTGCCAGCAGCTTAGGAGGGACTAGCGGGAACGATGAGCAGTTCTTC. The chain combines TRBV7-6 with TRBJ2-1, with 13 bases lining up with TRBD2. Losses at the gene ends were 1 base for V and 8 bases for J; bases not matched to a gene: 5. The CDR3 has 16 residues. Germline CDR1 and CDR2: SGHVS and FNYEAQ. Full variable domain (missing parts from reference TRBV7-6 and TRBJ2-1): GAGVSQSPRYKVTKRGQDVALRCDPISGHVSLYWYRQALGQGPEFLTYFNYEAQQDKSGLPNDRFSAERPEGSISTLTIQRTEQRDSAMYRCASSLGGTSGNDEQFFGPGTRLTVL.

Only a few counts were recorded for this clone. The CDR3 here is CASSLFQGRNNEQFF. The CDR3 coding sequence is TGCGCCAGCAGCTTGTTTCAGGGGCGTAACAATGAGCAGTTCTTC. This rearrangement joins TRBV5-1 to TRBJ2-1; weak D call: TRBD1 (6 bases). V gave up 1 base and J gave up 5 bases, with 13 bases separating them. CDR1 is SGHRS and CDR2 is YFSETQ in the germline V gene. The CDR3 loop spans 15 amino acids.

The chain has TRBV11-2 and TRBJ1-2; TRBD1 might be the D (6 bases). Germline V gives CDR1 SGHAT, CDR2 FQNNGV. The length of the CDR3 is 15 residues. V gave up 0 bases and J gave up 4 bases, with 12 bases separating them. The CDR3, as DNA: TGTGCCAGCAGCTTAGATCAGGCAGGGGTCTATGGCTACACCTTC. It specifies CASSLDQAGVYGYTF.

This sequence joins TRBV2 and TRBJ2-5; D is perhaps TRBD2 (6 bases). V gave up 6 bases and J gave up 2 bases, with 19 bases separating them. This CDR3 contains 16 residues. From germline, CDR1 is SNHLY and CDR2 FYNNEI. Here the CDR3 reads CASSTRGSRLQETQYF. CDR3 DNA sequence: TGTGCCAGCAGCACTCGGGGGAGCCGCCTTCAAGAGACCCAGTACTTC.

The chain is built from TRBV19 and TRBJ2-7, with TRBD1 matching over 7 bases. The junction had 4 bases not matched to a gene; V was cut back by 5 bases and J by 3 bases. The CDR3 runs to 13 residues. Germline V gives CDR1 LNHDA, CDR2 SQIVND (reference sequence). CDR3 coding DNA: TGTGCCAGTAGTCAAAGACAGGGCTACGAGCAGTACTTC. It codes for CASSQRQGYEQYF.

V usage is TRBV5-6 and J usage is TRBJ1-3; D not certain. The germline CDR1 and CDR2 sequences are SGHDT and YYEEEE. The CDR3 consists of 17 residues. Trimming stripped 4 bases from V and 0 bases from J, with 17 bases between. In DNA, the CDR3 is TGTGCCAGCAGCGACCTTGGCGGTCTATTCTCTGGAAACACCATATATTTT. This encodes CASSDLGGLFSGNTIYF.

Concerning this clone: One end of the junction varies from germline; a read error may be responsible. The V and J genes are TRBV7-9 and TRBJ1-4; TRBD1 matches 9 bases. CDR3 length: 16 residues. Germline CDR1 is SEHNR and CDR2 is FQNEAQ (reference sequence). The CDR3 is CSSSRRTGDFNEKLFF. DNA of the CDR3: TGTTCCAGCAGCCGCCGGACAGGGGATTTTAATGAAAAACTGTTTTTT. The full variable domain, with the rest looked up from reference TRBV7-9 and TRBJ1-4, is DTGVSQNPRHKITKRGQNVTFRCDPISEHNRLYWYRQTLGQGPEFLTYFQNEAQLEKSRLLSDRFSAERPKGSFSTLEIQRTEQGDSAMYLCSSSRRTGDFNEKLFFGSGTQLSVL.

CDR3 sequence: CASSISGTRREQYF. Written as DNA, the CDR3 is TGTGCCAGCAGCATCTCCGGGACTAGGCGGGAGCAGTACTTC. The chain recombines TRBV11-2 with TRBJ2-7; 8 bases align to TRBD2. CDR1 and CDR2 from the germline V gene are SGHAT and FQNNGV. The CDR3 covers 14 residues. The V gene end was trimmed by 5 bases and the J gene end by 7 bases; junction bases not matched to a gene: 10.

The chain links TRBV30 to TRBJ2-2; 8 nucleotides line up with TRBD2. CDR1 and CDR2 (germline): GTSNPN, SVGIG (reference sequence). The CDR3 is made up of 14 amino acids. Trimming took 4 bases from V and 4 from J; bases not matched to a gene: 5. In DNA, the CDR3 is TGTGCCTGGACAGGTACTAGCGGCACCGGGGAGCTGTTTTTT. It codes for CAWTGTSGTGELFF.

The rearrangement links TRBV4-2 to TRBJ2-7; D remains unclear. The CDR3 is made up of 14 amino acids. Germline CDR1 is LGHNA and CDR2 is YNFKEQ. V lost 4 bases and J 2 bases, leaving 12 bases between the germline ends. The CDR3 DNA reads TGTGCCAGCAGCCTCCGGTTCCCGCCCTACGAGCAGTACTTC. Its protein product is CASSLRFPPYEQYF.

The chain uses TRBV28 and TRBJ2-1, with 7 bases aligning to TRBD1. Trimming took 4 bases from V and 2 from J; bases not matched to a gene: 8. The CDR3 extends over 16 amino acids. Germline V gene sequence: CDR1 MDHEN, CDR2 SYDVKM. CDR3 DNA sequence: TGTGCCAGCAGTTCTACCGGGACAGCGACCTACAATGAGCAGTTCTTC. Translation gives CASSSTGTATYNEQFF.

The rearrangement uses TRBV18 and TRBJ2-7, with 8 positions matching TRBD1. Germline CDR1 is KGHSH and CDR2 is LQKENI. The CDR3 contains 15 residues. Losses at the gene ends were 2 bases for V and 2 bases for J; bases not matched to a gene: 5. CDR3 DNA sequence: TGTGCCAGCTCACCATTAGGACAGGGTACCTACGAGCAGTACTTC. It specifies CASSPLGQGTYEQYF.

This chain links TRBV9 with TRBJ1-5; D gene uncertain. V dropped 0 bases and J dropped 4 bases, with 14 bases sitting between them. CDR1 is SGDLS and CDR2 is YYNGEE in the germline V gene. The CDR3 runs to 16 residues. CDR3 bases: TGTGCCAGCAGCGTAGGGGGTTGGGGAGAAAATCAGCCCCAGCATTTT. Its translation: CASSVGGWGENQPQHF.

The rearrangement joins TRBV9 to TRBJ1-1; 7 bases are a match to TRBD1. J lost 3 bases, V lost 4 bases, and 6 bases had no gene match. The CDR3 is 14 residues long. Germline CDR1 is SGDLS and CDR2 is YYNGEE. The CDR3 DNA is TGTGCCAGCAGCCCACGGGACAGCTACACTGAAGCTTTCTTT. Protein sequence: CASSPRDSYTEAFF.

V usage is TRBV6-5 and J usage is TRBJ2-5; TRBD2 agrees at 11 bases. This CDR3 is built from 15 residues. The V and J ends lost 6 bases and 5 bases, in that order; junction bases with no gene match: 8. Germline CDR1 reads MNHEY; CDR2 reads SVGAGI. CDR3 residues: CASRGPSGRSETQYF. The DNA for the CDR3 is TGTGCCAGCAGGGGGCCTAGCGGGAGGTCTGAGACCCAGTACTTC.

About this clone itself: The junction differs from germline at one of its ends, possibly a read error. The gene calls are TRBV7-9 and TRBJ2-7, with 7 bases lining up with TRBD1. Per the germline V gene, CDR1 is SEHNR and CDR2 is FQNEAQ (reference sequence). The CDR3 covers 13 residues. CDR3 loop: CSSSLQGPYEQYF. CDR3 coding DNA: TGTTCCAGCAGCTTACAGGGGCCATACGAGCAGTACTTC.

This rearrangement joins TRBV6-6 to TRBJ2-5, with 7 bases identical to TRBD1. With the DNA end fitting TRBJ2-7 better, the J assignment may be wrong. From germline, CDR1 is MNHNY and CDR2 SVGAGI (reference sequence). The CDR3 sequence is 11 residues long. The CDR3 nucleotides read TGTGCCAGCAGGACAGGGTACGAGCAGTACTTC. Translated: CASRTGYEQYF.

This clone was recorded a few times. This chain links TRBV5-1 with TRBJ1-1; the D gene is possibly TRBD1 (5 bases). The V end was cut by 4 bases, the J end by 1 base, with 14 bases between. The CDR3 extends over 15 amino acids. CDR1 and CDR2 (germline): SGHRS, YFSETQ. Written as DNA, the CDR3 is TGCGCCAGCAGCCCGCAGGGTCCCCAGAACACTGAAGCTTTCTTT. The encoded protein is CASSPQGPQNTEAFF.

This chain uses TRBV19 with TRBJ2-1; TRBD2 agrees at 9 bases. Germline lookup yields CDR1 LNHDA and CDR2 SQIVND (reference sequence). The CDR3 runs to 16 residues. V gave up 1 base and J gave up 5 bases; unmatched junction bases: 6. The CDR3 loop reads CASSIAGRGGHNEQFF. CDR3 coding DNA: TGTGCCAGTAGTATAGCGGGGCGGGGGGGCCACAATGAGCAGTTCTTC.

Here the CDR3 DNA reads TGTGCCAGCAGCCACAGGGGACCTGGCTACACCTTC. Amino acid sequence: CASSHRGPGYTF. V is TRBV14 and J is TRBJ1-2; a possible D gene is TRBD1 (6 bases). Looked up from germline, CDR1 is SGHDN and CDR2 is FVKESK. The V end lost 3 bases, the J end lost 7 bases, and 9 bases lay between the germline ends. The CDR3 has 12 residues.

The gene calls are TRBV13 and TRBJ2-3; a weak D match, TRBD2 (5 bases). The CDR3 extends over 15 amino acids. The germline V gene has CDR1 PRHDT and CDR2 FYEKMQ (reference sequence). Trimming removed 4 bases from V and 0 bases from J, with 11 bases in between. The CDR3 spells CASSSQRLSTDTQYF. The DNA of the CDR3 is TGTGCCAGCAGCTCGCAGCGGCTAAGCACAGATACGCAGTATTTT. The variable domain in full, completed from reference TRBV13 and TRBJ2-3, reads AAGVIQSPRHLIKEKRETATLKCYPIPRHDTVYWYQQGPGQDPQFLISFYEKMQSDKGSIPDRFSAQQFSDYHSELNMSSLELGDSALYFCASSSQRLSTDTQYFGPGTRLTVL.

CDR3 DNA: TGTGCCAGCAGCTTGGAAGGGGTTGGGCGCAATGAGCAGTTCTTC. Encoded protein: CASSLEGVGRNEQFF. The chain recombines TRBV5-5 with TRBJ2-1; perhaps TRBD1 as D (5 bases). Germline CDR1 and CDR2: SGHKS and YYEKEE (reference sequence). V gave up 0 bases and J gave up 6 bases, with 13 bases separating them. The CDR3 is made up of 15 amino acids.